Listed below are T cell receptor beta chains from one sample, sequenced in a study of shared clonotypes between healthy human individuals. Some clones are missing from TCRdb's copy, which holds only in-frame ones; the method was immunoSEQ multiplex PCR. The sample lists a few million clones, 85% to 95% occurring once. Sequenced material: naive CD4+ T cells from PBMCs. These receptors came from a man aged 18 to 30 in good health. Some clones in this sample may be carry-over from other donors' samples. The CDR3 runs from the conserved cysteine through the conserved F or W. The D gene is left open where the match is weak. A clone size is listed for some rows: how often the clone was seen (once, few, many), or a class if it is expanded.

v_call	d_call	clone_size	j_call	cdr3_nt	cdr3_aa
TRBV30	TRBD1	-	TRBJ2-7	TGTGCCTGGAGTGTTTTGAGGGGGCCTAACTACGAGCAGTACTTC	CAWSVLRGPNYEQYF
TRBV4-3	TRBD1	-	TRBJ2-2	TGCGCCAGCAGCCAATACTGGACAGGGGTCGGAACCGGGGAGCTGTTTTTT	CASSQYWTGVGTGELFF
TRBV5-1	TRBD2	-	TRBJ2-1	TGCGCCAGCAGCCCGACGGCGGGACTATACAATGAGCAGTTCTTC	CASSPTAGLYNEQFF
TRBV6-5	-	-	TRBJ2-1	TGTGCCAGCAGAGGTACCTCCTACAATGAGCAGTTCTTC	CASRGTSYNEQFF
TRBV9	TRBD1	-	TRBJ1-1	TGTGCCAGCAGCCCCCACAGGGGGCAGGGCACTGAAGCTTTCTTT	CASSPHRGQGTEAFF
TRBV27	TRBD1	-	TRBJ2-7	TGTGCCAGCAGTACACGGACAGGGGGATCCTACGAGCAGTACTTC	CASSTRTGGSYEQYF
TRBV4-2	-	-	TRBJ1-2	TGTGCCAGCAGCCCCCTTTCCATACGGTCTAACTATGGCTACACCTTC	CASSPLSIRSNYGYTF
TRBV7-6	-	-	TRBJ1-2	TGTGCCAGCAGCTTCAGTCCTATAGGGGGCTACACCTTC	CASSFSPIGGYTF
TRBV7-8	TRBD1	-	TRBJ1-1	TGTGCCAGCAGCCTAAGGACAGGACAGGGCACTGAAGCTTTCTTT	CASSLRTGQGTEAFF
TRBV7-8	TRBD1	-	TRBJ2-7	TGTGCCAGCAGCTTAGCGACAGGGGTGGGCGCCGAGCAGTACTTC	CASSLATGVGAEQYF
TRBV6-5	-	-	TRBJ2-7	TGTGCCAGCGTCGGGCAGAACTCCTACGAGCAGTACTTC	CASVGQNSYEQYF
TRBV11-3	TRBD2	-	TRBJ2-3	TGTGCCAGCAGCTTTCGGTCTAGCGGGATCAGTGGAGGCGCAGATACGCAGTATTTT	CASSFRSSGISGGADTQYF
TRBV19	TRBD2	-	TRBJ2-1	TGTGCCAGTAGTATTGGTCTAGCGGGAGGTAATGAGCAGTTCTTC	CASSIGLAGGNEQFF
TRBV5-6	-	-	TRBJ1-3	TGTGCCAGCAGCGGGGGGAAAGGACTCCGCCCCCGAAACACCATATATTTT	CASSGGKGLRPRNTIYF
TRBV11-1	TRBD1	-	TRBJ1-1	TGTGCCAGCGGAATCGGACAGGGAGGTTCTGAAGCTTTCTTT	CASGIGQGGSEAFF
TRBV7-3	TRBD2	-	TRBJ2-3	TGTGCCAGCAGCCGAGGACTAGCGGGGGGTACCCATACGCAGTATTTT	CASSRGLAGGTHTQYF
TRBV4-3	TRBD2	-	TRBJ2-7	TGCGCCAGCAGCCAAGATAGCGGGAATCCCTACGAGCAGTACTTC	CASSQDSGNPYEQYF
TRBV29-1	TRBD1	-	TRBJ1-2	TGCAGCGTTGATTTTGGGACAGGGATTAGCTATGGCTACACCTTC	CSVDFGTGISYGYTF
TRBV5-4	TRBD1	-	TRBJ1-5	TGTGCCAGCAGCTTGGCAGGGGGAGGCAATCAGCCCCAGCATTTT	CASSLAGGGNQPQHF
TRBV10-3	TRBD2	-	TRBJ2-7	TGTGCCATCAGTGACGCGTCTAGCGGGAGCGCCTACGAGCAGTACTTC	CAISDASSGSAYEQYF
TRBV2	-	few	TRBJ1-2	TGTGCCAGCAGTGAGGCGGTTCTGAGAATCGGCTACACCTTC	CASSEAVLRIGYTF
TRBV18	-	-	TRBJ2-7	TGTGCCAGCTCACCCGACACCTACGAGCAGTACTTC	CASSPDTYEQYF
TRBV28	-	-	TRBJ1-2	TGTGCCAGCAGTTTGGCGGTAGATGGCTACACCTTC	CASSLAVDGYTF
TRBV13	TRBD2	-	TRBJ2-7	TGTGCCAGCAGCCCCGGACTAGCGGGAGGATCCTATCGGTACGAGCAGTACTTC	CASSPGLAGGSYRYEQYF
TRBV9	-	-	TRBJ1-4	TGTGCCAGCAGCTACACCGGGAGCCCTAAGGAAAAACTGTTTTTT	CASSYTGSPKEKLFF
TRBV15	TRBD2	-	TRBJ2-1	TGTGCCACCAGCAGAACGCGGGGGAACTCCTACAATGAGCAGTTCTTC	CATSRTRGNSYNEQFF
TRBV5-8	-	-	TRBJ2-7	TGTGCCAGCCCCATGAACGAGCAGTACTTC	CASPMNEQYF
TRBV28	TRBD1	once	TRBJ1-2	TGTGCCAGCTCAACGACAGGGGGGAACTATGGCTACACCTTC	CASSTTGGNYGYTF
TRBV5-8	-	-	TRBJ2-7	TGTGCCAGCAGCCCCAACGGACAAAAAGGGCAGTACTTC	CASSPNGQKGQYF
TRBV27	-	-	TRBJ2-1	TGTGCCACCATGGGGGTAGCGGCAACATTGGGCAATGAGCAGTTCTTC	CATMGVAATLGNEQFF
TRBV28	-	-	TRBJ1-3	TGTGCCAGCAGCCCCACGGCAGCCGGAAACACCATATATTTT	CASSPTAAGNTIYF
TRBV5-1	-	-	TRBJ1-5	TGCGCCAGCAGCTGTACTGAGGGGGATAGCAATCAGCCCCAGCATTTT	CASSCTEGDSNQPQHF
TRBV19	-	-	TRBJ1-5	TGTGCCAGTAACCCTCAGGGGATCCGACAGCCCCAGCATTTT	CASNPQGIRQPQHF
TRBV27	-	-	TRBJ2-2	TGTGCCAGCAGTTCCACCGGGACAACGAACACCGGGGAGCTGTTTTTT	CASSSTGTTNTGELFF
TRBV7-9	-	few	TRBJ1-5	TGTGCCAGCAGCCGAGGGGAGGGACCCCAGCATTTT	CASSRGEGPQHF
TRBV6-1	-	-	TRBJ2-5	TGTGCCAGCAGTGTCCGGGTGCTCGGCCAAGAGACCCAGTACTTC	CASSVRVLGQETQYF
TRBV5-4	TRBD1	-	TRBJ2-3	TGTGCCAGCAGCCGGGGGACAGGCACTAGCACAGATACGCAGTATTTT	CASSRGTGTSTDTQYF
TRBV7-2	TRBD1	-	TRBJ2-7	TGTGCCAGCAGCTTTGACAGGGGCTACGAGCAGTACTTC	CASSFDRGYEQYF
TRBV27	-	-	TRBJ2-1	TGTGCCAGCAAAGACACCAATGAGCAGTTCTTC	CASKDTNEQFF
TRBV7-2	-	-	TRBJ1-4	TGTGCCAGCAGCTTAGGGGGGGCCAGAGCGAATGAAAAACTGTTTTTT	CASSLGGARANEKLFF
TRBV2	-	-	TRBJ1-1	TGTGCCAGCAGTGATGATACGGCCAAGGCTTTCTTT	CASSDDTAKAFF
TRBV11-2	-	few	TRBJ2-2	TGTGCCAGCAGCTTTAGGGGAGTTGTCACCGGGGAGCTGTTTTTT	CASSFRGVVTGELFF
TRBV7-9	-	-	TRBJ2-7	TGTGCCAGCAGCTTGAGAGGCAGCCGGGACGAGCAGTACTTC	CASSLRGSRDEQYF
TRBV7-2	-	-	TRBJ1-1	TGTGCCAGTGGGCGGGCACTGGCTAACACTGAAGCTTTCTTT	CASGRALANTEAFF
TRBV6-4	-	-	TRBJ2-2	TGTGCCAGCAGTGACGATCCCAGGGTAGGGGAGCTGTTTTTT	CASSDDPRVGELFF
TRBV27	-	once	TRBJ1-2	TGTGCCAGCAGTTTAGCCGCGACAGCGCCTCTTTCCGGCTACACCTTC	CASSLAATAPLSGYTF
TRBV4-2	TRBD1	once	TRBJ1-3	TGTGCCAGCAGCCAAGCGGTTCCCGGGACAGGGGGCCCGGGTGGAAACACCATATATTTT	CASSQAVPGTGGPGGNTIYF
TRBV29-1	-	-	TRBJ1-1	TGCAGCGGTTCTACGGGAAACACTGAAGCTTTCTTT	CSGSTGNTEAFF
TRBV28	-	-	TRBJ2-7	TGTGCCAGCAGAGGCCTTCCGGGGGCCGAGCAGTACTTC	CASRGLPGAEQYF
TRBV4-1	TRBD1	-	TRBJ2-1	TGCGCCAGCAGCCAAGATCCTGGACAGGGGGCGCGTGGTGAGCAGTTCTTC	CASSQDPGQGARGEQFF
TRBV2	-	-	TRBJ1-6	TGTGCCAGCAGTGTGTACAGAAATTCACCCCTCCACTTT	CASSVYRNSPLHF
TRBV2	TRBD1	-	TRBJ2-6	TGTGCCAGTGAGGGACAGGTTAATAACGTCCTGACTTTC	CASEGQVNNVLTF
TRBV11-2	-	-	TRBJ2-1	TGTGCCAGCAGCCCGGACCGGGAGGAGCAGTTCTTC	CASSPDREEQFF
TRBV6-6	-	-	TRBJ1-1	TGTGCCAGCAGTTACCTCCAGGAGGCTTTCTTT	CASSYLQEAFF
TRBV19	TRBD1	-	TRBJ2-7	TGTGCCAGTACCAAAACAGGGGAAGCCTACGAGCAGTACTTC	CASTKTGEAYEQYF
TRBV27	TRBD2	-	TRBJ2-7	TGTGCCAGCAGGGGACTAGCGGCATCCTACGAGCAGTACTTC	CASRGLAASYEQYF
TRBV6-6	-	-	TRBJ2-1	TGTGCCAGCCGCCGGGAAGCAGGCTACAATGAGCAGTTCTTC	CASRREAGYNEQFF
TRBV6-5	-	-	TRBJ2-7	TGTGCCAGCAGCGTAGGAGGGGGGTCTCTCTACGAGCAGTACTTC	CASSVGGGSLYEQYF